This is a list of T cell receptor beta chains from one sample in a study of shared clonotypes between healthy human individuals. Assay: immunoSEQ multiplex PCR; the TCRdb copy retains only in-frame clones and omits some. Of nearly 750,000 clones in the sample, 72% were seen once. Material for sequencing was memory CD4+ T cells sorted from blood. The receptors stem from a woman in her 30s in good health. The CDR3 runs from the conserved cysteine through the conserved F or W. The D gene is left open where the match is weak.

length	V	D	J	CDR3
16	TRBV7-9	-	TRBJ2-1	CASSLDWARSGGEQFF
14	TRBV2	-	TRBJ2-7	CASRGDGRIYEQYF
15	TRBV10-2	-	TRBJ1-4	CASSENSATNEKLFF
14	TRBV25-1	-	TRBJ1-1	CASSGKSGGTEAFF
14	TRBV18	TRBD1	TRBJ2-7	CASSPGTGRYEQYF
16	TRBV10-3	TRBD2	TRBJ2-5	CAISAGTSGGKETQYF
14	TRBV28	TRBD1	TRBJ2-7	CASRREGQGYEQYF
14	TRBV29-1	TRBD2	TRBJ2-5	CSVVGIAGVETQYF
14	TRBV5-1	TRBD2	TRBJ2-3	CASSWGLSTDTQYF
14	TRBV28	-	TRBJ1-5	CASIRESGNQPQHF
14	TRBV4-1	TRBD1	TRBJ1-2	CASSLRTGGEGYTF
10	TRBV2	-	TRBJ1-1	CASRNTEAFF
16	TRBV28	TRBD1	TRBJ1-3	CASSLPGQGSGNTIYF
14	TRBV7-9	-	TRBJ2-7	CASSLDILWAEQYF
15	TRBV9	TRBD1	TRBJ1-5	CASSQGTDSNQPQHF
15	TRBV10-2	-	TRBJ1-1	CASKGEAGLNTEAFF
16	TRBV28	-	TRBJ1-5	CASSLPHRDGNQPQHF
15	TRBV28	-	TRBJ2-5	CASTLGGGPSETQYF
14	TRBV4-2	-	TRBJ2-5	CASSQESDLGTQYF
14	TRBV29-1	TRBD1	TRBJ1-1	CSVGDRVVGTEAFF
14	TRBV11-1	TRBD1	TRBJ2-1	CASSSTGTYNEQFF
14	TRBV10-3	-	TRBJ2-7	CAISESIGTHEQYF
15	TRBV27	TRBD1	TRBJ1-1	CASRAGTGGWTEAFF
17	TRBV19	TRBD2	TRBJ2-5	CASSNKYSVAGEETQYF
16	TRBV6-7	TRBD2	TRBJ2-7	CASSYSRLAPSYEQYF
18	TRBV4-2	TRBD2	TRBJ2-1	CASSQQLAGAGTYNEQFF
16	TRBV5-1	TRBD2	TRBJ2-2	CASSKTSGQNTGELFF
15	TRBV19	-	TRBJ2-7	CASSIAAFSTSQQYF
15	TRBV27	TRBD1	TRBJ1-4	CASSPAGTANEKLFF
15	TRBV5-4	-	TRBJ1-4	CASSLGAGLGEKLFF
15	TRBV28	-	TRBJ1-5	CASRPEGISNQPQHF
13	TRBV29-1	-	TRBJ1-2	CSVAPAGYYGYTF
14	TRBV11-2	-	TRBJ2-4	CASRPITGKNIQYF
14	TRBV7-3	-	TRBJ2-1	CASSPSPYLNEQFF
17	TRBV7-9	TRBD2	TRBJ2-3	CASSPAQAGVGTDTQYF
16	TRBV9	TRBD1	TRBJ1-3	CASSVSWTGSGNTIYF
15	TRBV19	-	TRBJ2-1	CASSTDRNIMSKQFF
16	TRBV19	-	TRBJ2-1	CASSIETGTAYNEQFF
16	TRBV7-2	-	TRBJ1-5	CASSSLTGPPNQPQHF
19	TRBV21-1	-	TRBJ2-4	CASSNRLGPGVDAKNIQYF
15	TRBV7-9	-	TRBJ1-1	CASSFGWGAATEAFF
18	TRBV5-1	-	TRBJ2-1	CASSFDFGVAASYNEQFF
14	TRBV27	-	TRBJ1-1	CASSLHRQDTEAFF
15	TRBV7-2	TRBD1	TRBJ2-3	CASSYGQGGADTQYF
13	TRBV19	-	TRBJ1-2	CASSIGASYGYTF
13	TRBV2	TRBD2	TRBJ2-5	CASRPGGAETQYF
14	TRBV10-2	TRBD1	TRBJ2-5	CASSLTGGKETQYF
16	TRBV28	-	TRBJ2-3	CASSLLAAMSTDTQYF
14	TRBV5-1	TRBD1	TRBJ2-7	CASRDRGQSYEQYF
15	TRBV15	TRBD1	-	CATSRAGTGPYEQYF
16	TRBV2	TRBD1	TRBJ1-5	CASSPGQGARGQPQHF
13	TRBV5-6	-	TRBJ2-1	CASSFGGENEQFF
16	TRBV18	TRBD1	TRBJ2-3	CASSPQGGTGLDTQYF
13	TRBV5-1	-	TRBJ1-3	CASSFGNGNTIYF
19	TRBV28	TRBD2	TRBJ2-1	CASSLWGLAGSSSYNEQFF
15	TRBV27	-	TRBJ2-3	CASSLGRGSTDTQYF
15	TRBV19	-	TRBJ2-3	CASSMSWGSTDTQYF